This TCR beta chain appears in the sequencing data of a study of cytomegalovirus exposure and HLA in healthy donors. Notes on the study in general: Among the CMV-associated chains, three were confirmed in vitro as specific for CMV antigens. Whilst most TCR sequences proved rare, a subset of public TCRs occurred across many donors.

Comments on this clone: Its antigen is not identified.

Losses at the gene ends were 2 bases for V and 8 bases for J; bases not matched to a gene: 6. Looked up from germline, CDR1 is WNHNN and CDR2 is SYGVQD (reference sequence). This CDR3 is built from 14 residues. Primers for the PCR totalled 60 Vbeta and 13 Jbeta. Using immunoSEQ multiplex PCR, the repertoire was profiled, and TCRdb retains in-frame clones only, with some absent. The profile shows around 88,000 clones, nearly 80% of them singletons. This chain links TRBV10-1 with TRBJ1-1, with 9 bases that match TRBD1. The sequence was obtained from a woman in her thirties or forties in good health and CMV-seropositive. Sequencing used PBMCs. CDR3 bases: TGCGCCAGCAGTGAGGGACAGGGGAGCTCCGAAGCTTTCTTT. It yields the protein CASSEGQGSSEAFF.